Listed below are T cell receptor beta chains from one sample, sequenced in a study of T cell changes during pregnancy in multiple sclerosis. This table comes from immunoSEQ multiplex PCR, and its TCRdb copy is limited to in-frame clones, with some not included. The table has tens of thousands of clones, approximately 92% seen once. Specimen: peripheral blood, collected before pregnancy. Receptors originate from a female donor with multiple sclerosis, enrolled in a pregnancy study. Each CDR3 is given with its conserved first and last residue. Fields, in order: clone size, V gene, J gene, D gene, CDR3 DNA, CDR3 protein. D genes are given only for firm matches. For some rows the clone size is stated as once, few or many, or as a class when expanded; others skip it.

.	TRBV30	TRBJ2-2	.	TGTGCCTGGAGTCTCGGGGAGCTGTTTTTT	CAWSLGELFF
.	TRBV7-6	TRBJ1-1	.	TGTGCCAGCAGCATAACAGAGGGGGCTGAAGCTTTCTTT	CASSITEGAEAFF
.	TRBV6-1	TRBJ2-7	TRBD2	TGTGCCAGCAGTGAACAGGCCAGCGGGGGCTACGAGCAGTACTTC	CASSEQASGGYEQYF
.	TRBV7-2	TRBJ1-2	TRBD1	TGTGCCAGCAGTTCGAGACAGGGAGGAGTTGGCTACACCTTC	CASSSRQGGVGYTF
.	TRBV7-2	TRBJ2-2	TRBD2	TGTGCCAGCAGCTCGGCGGCGGGGGGCGGGGAGCTGTTTTTT	CASSSAAGGGELFF
.	TRBV6-4	TRBJ2-2	.	TGTGCCAGCAGTGACCGAGGTGGTTCCGGGGAGCTGTTTTTT	CASSDRGGSGELFF
.	TRBV25-1	TRBJ2-1	.	TGTGCCAGCAGTGGTAGCGGCGACTACAATGAGCAGTTCTTC	CASSGSGDYNEQFF
.	TRBV27	TRBJ2-2	TRBD1	TGTGCCAGCAGTTTGGTCAGGGGGACCGGGGAGCTGTTTTTT	CASSLVRGTGELFF
.	TRBV2	TRBJ1-4	TRBD1	TGTGCCAGCAGTTTGCAGGGGGCGGTTAGCGAAAAACTGTTTTTT	CASSLQGAVSEKLFF
once	TRBV10-3	TRBJ1-1	TRBD1	TGTGCCATCAGTCATACTACAGGGGGACGTGAAGCTTTCTTT	CAISHTTGGREAFF
.	TRBV7-2	TRBJ2-5	TRBD2	TGTGCCAGCAGCTTACTCGACCTAGCGGGAGGGCCCTGGGCAGAGACCCAGTACTTC	CASSLLDLAGGPWAETQYF
.	TRBV4-3	TRBJ2-7	TRBD2	TGCGCCAGCAGCCAAGGGGAGGGAGACGAGCAGTACTTC	CASSQGEGDEQYF
.	TRBV9	TRBJ2-7	.	TGTGCCAGCAGCGAGATGGCTGCCCCCTACGAGCAGTACTTC	CASSEMAAPYEQYF
.	TRBV6-1	TRBJ2-7	.	TGTGCCAGCGGGTCGGGGACACCGTCCCACGAGCAGTACTTC	CASGSGTPSHEQYF
.	TRBV11-2	TRBJ2-2	.	TGTGCCAGCAGCTTAGAAGGCAGGGTCACCGGGGAGCTGTTTTTT	CASSLEGRVTGELFF
.	TRBV30	TRBJ1-4	.	TGTGCCTGGAGGTCCCCGCTTGGCGAAAAACTGTTTTTT	CAWRSPLGEKLFF